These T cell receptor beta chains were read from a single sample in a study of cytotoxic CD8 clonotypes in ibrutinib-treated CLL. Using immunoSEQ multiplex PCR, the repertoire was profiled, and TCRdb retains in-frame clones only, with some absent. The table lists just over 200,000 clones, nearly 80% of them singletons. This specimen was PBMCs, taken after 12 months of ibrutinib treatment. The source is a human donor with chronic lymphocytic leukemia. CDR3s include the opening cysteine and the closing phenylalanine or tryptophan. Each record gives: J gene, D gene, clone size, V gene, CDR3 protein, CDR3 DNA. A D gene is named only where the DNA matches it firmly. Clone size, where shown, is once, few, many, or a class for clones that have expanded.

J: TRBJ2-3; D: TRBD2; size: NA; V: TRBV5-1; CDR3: CASRTSGGTDTQYF; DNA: TGCGCCAGCAGAACTAGCGGGGGCACAGATACGCAGTATTTT
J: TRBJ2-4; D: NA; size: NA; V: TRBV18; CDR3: CASSPAGTAKNIQYF; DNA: TGTGCCAGCTCACCAGCAGGGACGGCCAAAAACATTCAGTACTTC
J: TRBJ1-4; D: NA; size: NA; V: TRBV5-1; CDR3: CASSLVAGVNEKLFF; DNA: TGCGCCAGCAGCTTGGTGGCGGGGGTCAATGAAAAACTGTTTTTT
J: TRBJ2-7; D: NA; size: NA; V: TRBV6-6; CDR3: CASTRSPSYEQYF; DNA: TGTGCCAGCACACGTTCCCCTAGCTACGAGCAGTACTTC
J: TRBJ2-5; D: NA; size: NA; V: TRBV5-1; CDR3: CASSPESQETQYF; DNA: TGCGCCAGCAGCCCGGAATCCCAAGAGACCCAGTACTTC
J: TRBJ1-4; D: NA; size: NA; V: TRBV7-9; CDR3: CASSLVWGQGSIDEKLFF; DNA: TGTGCCAGCAGCTTAGTGTGGGGGCAGGGCTCGATTGATGAAAAACTGTTTTTT
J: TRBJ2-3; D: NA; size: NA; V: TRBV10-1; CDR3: CASSDPSRDTDTQYF; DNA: TGCGCCAGCAGTGACCCCTCCAGGGACACAGATACGCAGTATTTT
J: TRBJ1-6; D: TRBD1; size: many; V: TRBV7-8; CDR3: CASSSGQGSSPLHF; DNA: TGTGCCAGCAGCTCAGGACAGGGGAGTTCACCCCTCCACTTT
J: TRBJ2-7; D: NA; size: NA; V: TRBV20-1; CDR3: CSARLDYEQYF; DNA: TGCAGTGCTAGACTGGACTACGAGCAGTACTTC
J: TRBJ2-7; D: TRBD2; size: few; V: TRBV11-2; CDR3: CASSLAAGYEQYF; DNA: TGTGCCAGCAGCTTAGCAGCGGGGTACGAGCAGTACTTC
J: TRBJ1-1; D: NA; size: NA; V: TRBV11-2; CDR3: CASSLHPLDTLGLRF; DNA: TGTGCCAGCAGCTTACATCCCTTAGACACTCTCGGGCTCAGATTT
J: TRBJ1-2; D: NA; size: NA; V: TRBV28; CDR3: CASTPTAHYGYTF; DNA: TGTGCCAGCACCCCGACAGCTCATTATGGCTACACCTTC
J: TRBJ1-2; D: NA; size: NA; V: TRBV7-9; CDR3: CATQELYGYTF; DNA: TGTGCCACACAGGAACTCTATGGCTACACCTTC
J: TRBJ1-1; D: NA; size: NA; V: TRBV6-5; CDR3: CASSYGGEGGTEAFF; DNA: TGTGCCAGCAGTTACGGGGGCGAGGGAGGCACTGAAGCTTTCTTT
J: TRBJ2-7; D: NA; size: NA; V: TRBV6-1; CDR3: CASSPTGSSYEQYF; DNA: TGTGCCAGCAGTCCAACAGGGAGCTCCTACGAGCAGTACTTC